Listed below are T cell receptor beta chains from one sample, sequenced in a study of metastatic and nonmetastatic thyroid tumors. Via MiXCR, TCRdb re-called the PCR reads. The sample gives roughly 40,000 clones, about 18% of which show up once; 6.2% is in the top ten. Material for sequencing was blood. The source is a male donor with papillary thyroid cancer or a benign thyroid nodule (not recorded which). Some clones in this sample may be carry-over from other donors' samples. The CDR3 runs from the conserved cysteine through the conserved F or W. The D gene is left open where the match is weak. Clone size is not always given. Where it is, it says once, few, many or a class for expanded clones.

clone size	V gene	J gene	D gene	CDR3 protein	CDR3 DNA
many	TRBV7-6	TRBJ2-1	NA	CASSAPGVVASYNEQFF	TGTGCCAGCAGCGCCCCGGGGGTCGTCGCCTCCTACAATGAGCAGTTCTTC
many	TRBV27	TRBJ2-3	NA	CASKGGVAVTDTQYF	TGTGCCAGTAAGGGGGGAGTGGCTGTTACAGATACGCAGTATTTT
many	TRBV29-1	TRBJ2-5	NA	CSVETGFTQYF	TGCAGCGTTGAGACAGGTTTTACCCAGTACTTC
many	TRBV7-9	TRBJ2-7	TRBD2	CASSLGTSAYEQYF	TGTGCCAGCAGCTTAGGGACTAGCGCTTACGAGCAGTACTTC
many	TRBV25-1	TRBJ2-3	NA	CASSRRGLSDPDTQYF	TGTGCCAGCAGTCGCCGGGGACTTAGCGATCCAGATACGCAGTATTTT
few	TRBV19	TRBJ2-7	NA	CASSHMSSYEQYF	TGTGCCAGTAGTCATATGAGCTCCTACGAGCAGTACTTC
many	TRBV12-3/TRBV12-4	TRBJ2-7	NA	CASSFTGSDEQYF	TGTGCCAGCAGTTTTACAGGCTCCGACGAGCAGTACTTC
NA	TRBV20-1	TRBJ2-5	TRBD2	CSAIGLADTQETQYF	TGCAGTGCTATTGGACTAGCGGACACCCAAGAGACCCAGTACTTC
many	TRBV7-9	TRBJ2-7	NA	CASSPYREQYF	TGTGCCAGCAGCCCTTACAGAGAGCAGTACTTC
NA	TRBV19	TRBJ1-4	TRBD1	CASGIAAGGTEKLFF	TGTGCCAGTGGTATCGCTGCAGGGGGCACTGAAAAACTGTTTTTT
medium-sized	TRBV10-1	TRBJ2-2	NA	CASSESLGADTGELFF	TGCGCCAGCAGTGAGTCGTTAGGGGCTGACACCGGGGAGCTGTTTTTT
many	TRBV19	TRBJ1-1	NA	CASKEILANTEAFF	TGTGCCAGCAAGGAGATTTTGGCGAACACTGAAGCTTTCTTT
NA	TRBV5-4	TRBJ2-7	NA	CASSFCTSTVGEQYF	TGTGCCAGCAGCTTCTGTACTTCTACCGTCGGCGAGCAGTACTTC
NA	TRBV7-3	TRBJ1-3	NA	CASSLSSGNTIYF	TGTGCCAGCAGCTTAAGCTCTGGAAACACCATATATTTT
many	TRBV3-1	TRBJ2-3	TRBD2	CASSQISGGAQDTQYF	TGTGCCAGCAGCCAAATTAGCGGGGGGGCCCAAGATACGCAGTATTTT
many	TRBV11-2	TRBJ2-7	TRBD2	CASSLVLAGSEQYF	TGTGCCAGCAGCTTAGTCCTAGCGGGATCCGAGCAGTACTTC
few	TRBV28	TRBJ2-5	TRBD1	CASSPLGQGAYETQYF	TGTGCCAGCAGTCCTCTCGGACAGGGGGCATACGAGACCCAGTACTTC
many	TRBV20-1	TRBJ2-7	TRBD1	CSAHPTGWDEQYF	TGCAGTGCTCACCCGACAGGGTGGGACGAGCAGTACTTC
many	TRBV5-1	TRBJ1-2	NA	CASSVDGPSNYGYTF	TGCGCCAGCAGCGTCGATGGGCCCTCTAACTATGGCTACACCTTC
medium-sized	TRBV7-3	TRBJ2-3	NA	CASSLTDSNTDTQYF	TGTGCCAGCAGCTTAACCGACTCTAACACAGATACGCAGTATTTT
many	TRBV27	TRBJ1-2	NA	CASSFSGDGYTF	TGTGCCAGCAGTTTTTCCGGAGATGGCTACACCTTC
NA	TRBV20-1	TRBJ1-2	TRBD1	CSASSDRGADYGYTF	TGCAGTGCTAGCTCTGACAGGGGAGCGGACTATGGCTACACCTTC
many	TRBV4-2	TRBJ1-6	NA	CASSQGRTVASSPLHF	TGTGCCAGCAGCCAAGGGCGGACAGTTGCATCTTCACCCCTCCACTTT
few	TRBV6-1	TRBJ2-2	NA	CASSQQGPETEELFF	TGTGCCAGCAGTCAACAGGGTCCGGAAACCGAGGAGCTGTTTTTT
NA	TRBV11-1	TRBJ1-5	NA	CASSSLYPSGGPQPQHF	TGTGCCAGCAGCTCCCTGTACCCGTCAGGTGGTCCTCAGCCCCAGCATTTT